The sequence of this T cell receptor beta chain was determined in a study of immune evolution from preneoplasia to lung adenocarcinoma. Between the mid-2010s and the late 2010s, patients underwent resection in Japan or China. Each case's diagnosis was confirmed by two pathologists on H&E. This CDR3 comprises 11 residues. The germline V gene encodes CDR1 GTSNPN and CDR2 SVGIG (reference sequence). V lost 2 bases to trimming and J lost 8 bases, with 10 bases between them. Study-wide points: From normal lung to invasive adenocarcinoma, top clone frequencies appeared to decrease. Highest clonality occurred in KRAS-mutant, not EGFR-mutant or double wild-type, nodules.

TCRdb's table, derived via immunoSEQ multiplex PCR, lists solely in-frame clones and lacks some. Seen here are under 13,000 clones, roughly 84% observed once, and the top ten hold 1.7%. The table lists this clone with a count of one. Antigen: not known. Sequenced: FFPE minimally invasive lung adenocarcinoma tissue. The clonotype was recovered from an older person with lung adenocarcinoma. The V and J genes are TRBV30 and TRBJ2-7; tentatively, D is TRBD1 (7 bases). The CDR3 DNA reads as TGTGCCTGGAGTCCAGGGGGGAAGCAGTACTTC. Translated, it gives CAWSPGGKQYF.